The 13 T cell receptor beta chains in this list originate from one sample, sequenced in a study of patients and donors after allogeneic stem cell transplantation. TCRdb re-analysed the RT-PCR reads in MiXCR, keeping a single row per CDR3 protein. The sample lists approximately 150,000 distinct CDR3 sequences; approximately 28% were seen once. The sequenced sample consisted of blood, either unsorted or a sorted T cell fraction (not recorded which). The receptors come from a human donor who was either an allogeneic HSCT recipient or a stem cell or donor lymphocyte infusion donor (not recorded which). It is not recorded whose cells these are; they may come from a transplant donor.

This clonotype was observed at least ten times. This chain uses TRBV12-3 or TRBV12-4 with TRBJ2-2; D unresolved. The V gene lost 5 bases and the J gene lost 5 bases, with 9 bases spanning the gap. The CDR3 length is 13 residues. The CDR3 reads CASSPRWTGELFF. The CDR3 DNA sequence: TGTGCCAGCAGTCCTAGATGGACCGGGGAGCTGTTTTTT.

This chain uses TRBV7-6 with TRBJ2-3; TRBD2 agrees at 9 bases. Trimming removed 5 bases from V and 7 bases from J; junction bases left unmatched: 4. Per germline, CDR1 SGHVS and CDR2 FNYEAQ. The CDR3 extends over 13 amino acids. In nucleotides, the CDR3 is TGTGCCAGCAGCCCTGCTAGCGGGAATACGCAGTATTTT. Protein sequence: CASSPASGNTQYF. Supplemented by reference TRBV7-6 and TRBJ2-3, the full variable domain reads GAGVSQSPRYKVTKRGQDVALRCDPISGHVSLYWYRQALGQGPEFLTYFNYEAQQDKSGLPNDRFSAERPEGSISTLTIQRTEQRDSAMYRCASSPASGNTQYFGPGTRLTVL.

This chain joins TRBV12-3 or TRBV12-4 and TRBJ1-2; 9 nucleotides agree with TRBD1. The trim removed 10 bases at V and 3 bases at J, leaving 6 bases unmatched. The CDR3 spans 13 residues. This CDR3 is CAIWDRVHYGYTF. The CDR3 DNA is TGTGCCATTTGGGACAGGGTGCACTATGGCTACACCTTC.

The CDR3 DNA reads TGTGCCATCTCCAACTACGAGCAGTACTTC. It codes for CAISNYEQYF. The genes are TRBV27 and TRBJ2-7; D call uncertain. The CDR3 totals 10 residues. V was clipped by 10 bases and J by 3 bases, with 7 bases between them. Germline V gene sequence: CDR1 MNHEY, CDR2 SMNVEV (reference sequence).

This clonotype was detected only a few times. V is TRBV12-3 or TRBV12-4 and J is TRBJ1-5, with D perhaps TRBD1 (5 bases). V lost 1 base and J 6 bases, leaving 10 bases between the germline ends. The CDR3 length is 14 residues. The CDR3 is CASSLGWGGQPQHF. CDR3 coding DNA: TGTGCCAGCAGTTTAGGGTGGGGGGGTCAGCCCCAGCATTTT.

This clonotype was recorded once. The chain combines TRBV19 with TRBJ2-3, with TRBD2 matching 10 bases. The V segment lost 5 bases and the J segment 4 bases; nucleotides outside the gene matches: 6. The germline CDR1 and CDR2 sequences are LNHDA and SQIVND (reference sequence). This CDR3 has 15 amino acids. The CDR3 DNA sequence: TGTGCCAGTAGTGCGACTAGCGGGTTGGCAGATACGCAGTATTTT. Translated, it gives CASSATSGLADTQYF.

This chain links TRBV20-1 with TRBJ2-1; the D is unclear. The CDR3 has 14 amino acids. The germline V gene encodes CDR1 DFQATT and CDR2 SNEGSKA (reference sequence). V was trimmed by 4 bases and J by 5 bases, leaving 15 bases between them. CDR3 amino acids: CSATLVPTNNEQFF. In nucleotides, the CDR3 is TGCAGTGCTACCCTGGTGCCTACCAACAATGAGCAGTTCTTC.

This chain's CDR3 is CASSFGGAVDTQYF. DNA of the CDR3: TGTGCCAGCAGTTTTGGTGGGGCGGTGGATACGCAGTATTTT. This chain links TRBV28 with TRBJ2-3; perhaps TRBD1 as D (5 bases). This CDR3 is 14 amino acids long. The V gene lost 3 bases and the J gene lost 6 bases, with 13 bases spanning the gap. Germline CDR1 is MDHEN and CDR2 is SYDVKM.

The CDR3 is CASSQGLYGYTF. The CDR3, as DNA: TGTGCCAGCAGTCAGGGGCTCTATGGCTACACCTTC. The chain couples TRBV6-5 to TRBJ1-2; D is perhaps TRBD1 (6 bases). This CDR3 comprises 12 residues. V lost 5 bases, J lost 4 bases, and 8 bases lay in between. The V gene's germline CDR1 is MNHEY and CDR2 SVGAGI.

The chain carries TRBV12-3 or TRBV12-4 and TRBJ2-3; possible D gene TRBD2, 6 bases. The CDR3 contains 15 residues. Trimming took 3 bases from V and 1 from J, leaving 11 bases between them. CDR3 in amino acids: CASSLERRGTDTQYF. The CDR3 nucleotides are TGTGCCAGCAGTTTGGAGCGGAGGGGCACAGATACGCAGTATTTT.

This chain links TRBV10-3 with TRBJ2-6; possible D gene TRBD2, 6 bases. The CDR3 has 17 amino acids. The V gene's germline CDR1 is ENHRY and CDR2 SYGVKD. The V end was cut by 5 bases, the J end by 0 bases, with 14 bases between. Here the CDR3 DNA reads TGTGCCATCAGTACCCCCGGGACTCTCTCTGGGGCCAACGTCCTGACTTTC. Its translation is CAISTPGTLSGANVLTF.

This clonotype was detected a few times. This chain links TRBV27 with TRBJ1-1, with D perhaps matching TRBD1 (6 bases). The CDR3 contains 14 residues. The V end lost 5 bases, the J end lost 3 bases, and 13 bases lay between the germline ends. Germline V CDR1 and CDR2: MNHEY, SMNVEV (reference sequence). CDR3 sequence: CASSRGYKDTEAFF. CDR3 DNA: TGTGCCAGCAGTAGGGGGTATAAGGACACTGAAGCTTTCTTT.

J is TRBJ1-2 and V is TRBV16; 8 positions agree with TRBD1. This CDR3 comprises 17 residues. The germline gives CDR1 KGHSY, CDR2 FQNENV. The ends lost 4 bases at V and 2 bases at J; junction bases unmatched: 12. CDR3 DNA sequence: TGTGCCAGCAGCCCCACAAAATACGGGACAGGAAACTATGGCTACACCTTC. Its protein product is CASSPTKYGTGNYGYTF.